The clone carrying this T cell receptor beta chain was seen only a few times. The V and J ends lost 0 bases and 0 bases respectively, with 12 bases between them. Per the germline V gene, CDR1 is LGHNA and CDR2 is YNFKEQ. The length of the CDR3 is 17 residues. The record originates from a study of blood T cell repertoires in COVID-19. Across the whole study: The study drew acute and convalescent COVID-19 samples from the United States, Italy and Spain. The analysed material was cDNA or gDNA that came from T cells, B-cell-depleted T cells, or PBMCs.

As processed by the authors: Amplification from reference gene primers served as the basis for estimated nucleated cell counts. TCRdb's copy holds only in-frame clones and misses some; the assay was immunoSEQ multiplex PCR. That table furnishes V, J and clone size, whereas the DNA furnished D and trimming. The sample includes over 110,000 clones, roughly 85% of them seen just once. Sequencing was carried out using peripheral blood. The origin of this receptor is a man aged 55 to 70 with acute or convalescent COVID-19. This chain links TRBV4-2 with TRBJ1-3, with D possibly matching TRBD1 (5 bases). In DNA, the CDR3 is TGTGCCAGCAGCCAAGATAGGGGCCAGGGCTCTGGAAACACCATATATTTT. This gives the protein CASSQDRGQGSGNTIYF.